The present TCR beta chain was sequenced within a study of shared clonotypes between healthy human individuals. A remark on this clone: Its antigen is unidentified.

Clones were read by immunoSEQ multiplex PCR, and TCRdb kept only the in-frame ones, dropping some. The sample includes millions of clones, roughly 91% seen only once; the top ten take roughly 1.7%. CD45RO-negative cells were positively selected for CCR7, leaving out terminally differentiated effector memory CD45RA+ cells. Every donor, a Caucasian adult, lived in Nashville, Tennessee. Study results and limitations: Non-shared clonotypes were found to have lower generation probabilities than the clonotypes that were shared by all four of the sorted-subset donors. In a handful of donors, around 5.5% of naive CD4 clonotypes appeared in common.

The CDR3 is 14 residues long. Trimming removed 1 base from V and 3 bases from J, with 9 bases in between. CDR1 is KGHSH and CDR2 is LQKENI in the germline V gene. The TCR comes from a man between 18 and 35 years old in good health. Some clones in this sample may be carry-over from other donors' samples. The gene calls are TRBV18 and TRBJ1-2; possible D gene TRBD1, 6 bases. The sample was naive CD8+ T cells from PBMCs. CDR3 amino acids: CASSPRQAYYGYTF. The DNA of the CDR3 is TGTGCCAGCTCACCACGACAGGCTTACTATGGCTACACCTTC. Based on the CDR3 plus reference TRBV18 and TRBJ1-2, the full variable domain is NAGVMQNPRHLVRRRGQEARLRCSPMKGHSHVYWYRQLPEEGLKFMVYLQKENIIDESGMPKERFSAEFPKEGPSILRIQQVVRGDSAAYFCASSPRQAYYGYTFGSGTRLTVV.